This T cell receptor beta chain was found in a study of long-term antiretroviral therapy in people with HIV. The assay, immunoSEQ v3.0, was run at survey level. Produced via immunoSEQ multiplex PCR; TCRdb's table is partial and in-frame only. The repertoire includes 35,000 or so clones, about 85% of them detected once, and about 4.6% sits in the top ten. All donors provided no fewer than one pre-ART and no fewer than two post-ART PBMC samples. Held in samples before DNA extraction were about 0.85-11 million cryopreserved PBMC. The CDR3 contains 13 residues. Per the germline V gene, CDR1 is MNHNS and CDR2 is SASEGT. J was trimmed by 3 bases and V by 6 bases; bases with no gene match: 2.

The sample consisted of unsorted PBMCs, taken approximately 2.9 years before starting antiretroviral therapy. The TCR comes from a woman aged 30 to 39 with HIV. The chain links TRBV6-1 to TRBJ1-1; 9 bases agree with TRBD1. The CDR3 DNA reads TGTGCCAGCAGACAGGGGGCGGACACTGAAGCTTTCTTT. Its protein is CASRQGADTEAFF.